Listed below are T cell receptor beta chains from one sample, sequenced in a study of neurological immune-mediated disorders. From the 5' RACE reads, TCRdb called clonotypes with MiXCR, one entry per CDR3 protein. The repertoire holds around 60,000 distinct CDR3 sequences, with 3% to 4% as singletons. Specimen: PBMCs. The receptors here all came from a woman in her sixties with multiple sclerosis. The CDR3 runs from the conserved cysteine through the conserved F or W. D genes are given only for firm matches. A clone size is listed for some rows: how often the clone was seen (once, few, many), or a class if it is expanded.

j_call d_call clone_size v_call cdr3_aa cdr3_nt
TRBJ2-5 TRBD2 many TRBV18 CASSQLAGNQETQYF TGTGCCAGCTCACAACTAGCGGGAAACCAAGAGACCCAGTACTTC
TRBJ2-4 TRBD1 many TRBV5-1 CASTPNRGDIQYF TGCGCCAGCACCCCGAACAGGGGAGACATTCAGTACTTC
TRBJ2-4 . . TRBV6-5 CASSYAAGAIQYF TGTGCCAGCAGTTACGCGGCAGGGGCCATTCAGTACTTC
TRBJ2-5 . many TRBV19 CASTGHKQETQYF TGTGCCAGTACGGGACACAAGCAAGAGACCCAGTACTTC
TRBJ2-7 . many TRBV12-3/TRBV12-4 CASSITRRADEQYF TGTGCCAGCAGTATCACCCGTCGGGCCGACGAGCAGTACTTC
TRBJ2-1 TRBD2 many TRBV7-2 CASKGGTTYNEQFF TGTGCCAGTAAGGGAGGGACGACCTACAATGAGCAGTTCTTC
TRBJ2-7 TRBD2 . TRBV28 CASSRGYGTSFSLIHEQYF TGTGCCAGCAGTCGCGGATATGGGACTAGCTTTTCCCTTATCCACGAGCAGTACTTC
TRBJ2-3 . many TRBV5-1 CASSLAGQGGDTQYF TGCGCCAGCAGCTTGGCCGGTCAGGGGGGAGATACGCAGTATTTT
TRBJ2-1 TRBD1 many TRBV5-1 CASSLTGDNEQFF TGCGCCAGCAGCTTAACAGGGGACAATGAGCAGTTCTTC
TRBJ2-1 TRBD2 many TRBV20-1 CSARDGGRADNEQFF TGCAGTGCTAGAGATGGCGGGAGGGCCGACAATGAGCAGTTCTTC
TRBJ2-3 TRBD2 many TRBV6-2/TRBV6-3 CASSNGRGAQYF TGTGCCAGCAGCAACGGGCGGGGGGCGCAGTATTTT
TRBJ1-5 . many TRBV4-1 CASSQGTGNQPQHF TGCGCCAGCAGCCAAGGGACGGGGAATCAGCCCCAGCATTTT
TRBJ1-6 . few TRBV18 CASSQLRDPGSPLHF TGTGCCAGCTCACAACTAAGGGACCCAGGGTCACCCCTCCACTTT
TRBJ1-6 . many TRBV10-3 CAINPTADNSPLHF TGTGCCATCAACCCGACAGCCGATAATTCACCCCTCCACTTT
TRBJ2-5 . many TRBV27 CASRVLGREETQYF TGTGCCAGCCGCGTTCTCGGCCGAGAGGAGACCCAGTACTTC
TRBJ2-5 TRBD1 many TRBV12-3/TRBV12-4 CASSFRQGEETQYF TGTGCCAGCAGTTTCCGACAGGGTGAAGAGACCCAGTACTTC